This T cell receptor (beta chain) was sequenced during a study of blood T cell repertoires in COVID-19. For the study at large: PBMCs, B-cell-depleted T cells, or T cells were the source of the cDNA or gDNA that made up the material.

Clones were read by immunoSEQ multiplex PCR, and TCRdb kept only the in-frame ones, dropping some. This sample has 95,000 to 110,000 clones; roughly 80% occur once, and the top ten carry about 4.8%. Germline V gene lookup returns CDR1 SGDLS and CDR2 YYNGEE. The CDR3 consists of 20 residues. The trim removed 0 bases at V and 0 bases at J, leaving 8 bases unmatched. This TCR was sampled from a man in his sixties with acute or convalescent COVID-19. Sequencing was carried out using peripheral blood. The chain uses TRBV9 and TRBJ2-4; 14 bases map to TRBD2. In DNA, the CDR3 is TGTGCCAGCAGCGTAGCGGGGGGACTAGCGGGAGACATAGCCAAAAACATTCAGTACTTC. This codes for CASSVAGGLAGDIAKNIQYF.